The 31 T cell receptor beta chains in this list originate from one sample, sequenced in a study of tumour-infiltrating T cells in Burkitt lymphoma. Produced via immunoSEQ multiplex PCR; TCRdb's table is partial and in-frame only. The sample has about 6,600 clones; roughly 84% are singletons. The sequenced material came from tumor tissue. Receptors originate from a human donor with Burkitt lymphoma.

In its sample, this clone was seen a few times. This chain links TRBV28 with TRBJ2-2; a weak D match, TRBD2 (5 bases). The CDR3 is made up of 13 amino acids. Germline loops: CDR1 MDHEN, CDR2 SYDVKM. Trimming shortened V by 6 bases and J by 10 bases, and 15 bases separated the two germline ends. The CDR3 DNA reads as TGTGCCAGCAGATCCAGACTATCCCCGGAGCTGTTTTTT. Its protein is CASRSRLSPELFF.

The chain has TRBV29-1 and TRBJ1-3, with D possibly TRBD1 on 5 matching bases. Germline V lookup: CDR1 SQVTM, CDR2 ANQGSEA. The length of the CDR3 is 15 residues. V lost 0 bases, J lost 3 bases, and 12 bases lay in between. CDR3 DNA: TGCAGCGTTGAAGACAGACAGCGAGGTGGAAACACCATATATTTT. This translates into CSVEDRQRGGNTIYF.

The chain combines TRBV5-6 with TRBJ2-5; 14 positions agree with TRBD2. The CDR3 extends over 16 amino acids. J was trimmed by 4 bases and V by 2 bases; bases with no gene match: 4. In germline, CDR1 is SGHDT, CDR2 YYEEEE. The CDR3 sequence is CASSFPGTSGGETQYF. The CDR3 coding sequence is TGTGCCAGCAGCTTTCCCGGGACTAGCGGGGGAGAGACCCAGTACTTC.

This chain links TRBV7-8 with TRBJ2-7; D unclear. From germline, CDR1 is SGHVS and CDR2 FQNEAQ. This CDR3 region has 11 residues. Trimming took off 1 base at V and 6 bases at J, with 4 bases between the two ends. DNA of the CDR3: TGTGCCAGCAGCTTAGGTACCGAGCAGTACTTC. Its protein is CASSLGTEQYF.

The V call is TRBV4-1, the J call TRBJ1-3, with D maybe TRBD1 (5 bases). The CDR3 is 15 residues long. Germline V gene lookup returns CDR1 MGHRA and CDR2 YSYEKL. The ends were cut back, 0 bases at V and 2 bases at J, with 8 bases in the middle. The CDR3 sequence is CASSQDGGAGNTIYF. DNA of the CDR3: TGCGCCAGCAGCCAAGATGGAGGGGCTGGAAACACCATATATTTT.

This chain uses TRBV6-5 with TRBJ2-7; no definite D call. Between the trimmed V and J ends, which lost 8 bases and 3 bases, there was a span of 8 bases. Germline V gene lookup returns CDR1 MNHEY and CDR2 SVGAGI. This CDR3 contains 11 residues. As DNA, the CDR3 is TGTGCCAGCGCGGACGGCTACGAGCAGTACTTC. This codes for CASADGYEQYF.

In DNA, the CDR3 is TGTGCCAGTAGTAACTGGAACGACAGGCTTGGCTACACCTTC. The encoded protein is CASSNWNDRLGYTF. The V call is TRBV19, the J call TRBJ1-2; TRBD1 is a possible D gene (6 bases). This CDR3 is built from 14 residues. The germline V gene encodes CDR1 LNHDA and CDR2 SQIVND (reference sequence). Trimming removed 4 bases from V and 7 bases from J, with 16 bases in between.

The chain joins TRBV7-9 to TRBJ2-5; 7 bases match TRBD2. This CDR3 is built from 14 residues. V was pared by 4 bases and J by 1 base, with 3 bases of the junction left unmatched. Germline CDR1 and CDR2: SEHNR and FQNEAQ (reference sequence). The CDR3 reads CASSSGTTQETQYF. DNA of the CDR3: TGTGCCAGCAGCTCCGGGACTACCCAAGAGACCCAGTACTTC.

This clone has more than one count but fewer than ten. J is TRBJ2-7 and V is TRBV5-6; TRBD1 matches at 12 bases. Trimming removed 4 bases from V and 7 bases from J; junction bases left unmatched: 6. There are 14 residues in the CDR3. Germline CDR1 reads SGHDT; CDR2 reads YYEEEE. Here the CDR3 DNA reads TGTGCCAGCAGCACGGGACAGGGGGCGCGGGAGCAGTACTTC. Protein sequence: CASSTGQGAREQYF.

CDR3 sequence: CASSLPGVGATGQPQHF. In DNA, the CDR3 is TGTGCCAGCTCACTACCGGGTGTCGGGGCAACTGGTCAGCCCCAGCATTTT. The chain joins TRBV18 to TRBJ1-5, with D maybe TRBD1 (5 bases). Trimming left V 4 bases short and J 6 bases short, with 22 bases between. Per germline, CDR1 KGHSH and CDR2 LQKENI. This CDR3 is built from 17 residues.

The genes are TRBV28 and TRBJ1-5; no definite D call. The CDR3 is 13 residues long. CDR1 is MDHEN and CDR2 is SYDVKM in the germline V gene. The V and J ends lost 3 bases and 10 bases respectively, with 13 bases between them. The CDR3 DNA sequence: TGTGCCAGCAGTTTTGTAGTCAATTACCCCCAGCATTTT. It codes for CASSFVVNYPQHF.

This sequence joins TRBV28 and TRBJ2-1, with 8 bases that match TRBD2. Germline values: CDR1 MDHEN, CDR2 SYDVKM. The trim removed 6 bases at V and 4 bases at J, leaving 5 bases unmatched. This CDR3 is built from 14 residues. CDR3 loop: CASRRSGIYNEQFF. The CDR3 DNA is TGTGCCAGCAGACGTAGCGGGATTTACAATGAGCAGTTCTTC.

The V gene is TRBV4-1, the J gene TRBJ1-5; possibly TRBD1 for D (5 bases). The germline CDR1 and CDR2 sequences are MGHRA and YSYEKL. The CDR3 runs to 15 residues. V was clipped by 0 bases and J by 6 bases, with 12 bases between them. CDR3 sequence: CASSQEPVGGQPQHF. Written as DNA, the CDR3 is TGCGCCAGCAGCCAAGAGCCTGTGGGGGGTCAGCCCCAGCATTTT.

The chain combines TRBV7-2 with TRBJ2-3, with a possible D match to TRBD2 (6 bases). The CDR3 covers 15 residues. In germline, CDR1 is SGHTA, CDR2 FQGNSA. V lost 1 base and J 2 bases, leaving 10 bases between the germline ends. CDR3 DNA: TGTGCCAGCAGCTTAGTTGCGGGATACACAGATACGCAGTATTTT. Translated, it gives CASSLVAGYTDTQYF. The entire variable domain, with the rest obtained from reference TRBV7-2 and TRBJ2-3, is as follows: GAGVSQSPSNKVTEKGKDVELRCDPISGHTALYWYRQSLGQGLEFLIYFQGNSAPDKSGLPSDRFSAERTGGSVSTLTIQRTQQEDSAVYLCASSLVAGYTDTQYFGPGTRLTVL.

This chain connects TRBV30 to TRBJ1-1; 7 nucleotides match TRBD1. This CDR3 has 12 amino acids. Germline assignment: CDR1 GTSNPN and CDR2 SVGIG (reference sequence). With 0 bases clipped from V and 11 bases from J, the junction kept 6 bases outside the gene matches. The CDR3 DNA sequence: TGTGCCTGGAGTGTAGGAGGGGGCCAGGCTTTCTTT. It translates to CAWSVGGGQAFF.

This chain uses TRBV7-9 with TRBJ1-4; 7 nucleotides agree with TRBD1. The CDR3 is 15 amino acids. The germline gives CDR1 SEHNR, CDR2 FQNEAQ (reference sequence). Trimming removed 7 bases from V and 3 bases from J; junction bases left unmatched: 8. CDR3 DNA sequence: TGTGCCAGCAACGAACAGGGGCGGGCTAATGAAAAACTGTTTTTT. The encoded protein is CASNEQGRANEKLFF. Filled out from reference TRBV7-9 and TRBJ1-4, the complete variable domain reads DTGVSQNPRHKITKRGQNVTFRCDPISEHNRLYWYRQTLGQGPEFLTYFQNEAQLEKSRLLSDRFSAERPKGSFSTLEIQRTEQGDSAMYLCASNEQGRANEKLFFGSGTQLSVL.

The chain has TRBV7-2 and TRBJ1-4; TRBD1 matches 7 bases. Germline lookup yields CDR1 SGHTA and CDR2 FQGNSA. J lost 2 bases, V lost 5 bases, and 8 bases had no gene match. CDR3 length: 16 residues. CDR3: CASSQSLGQTNEKLFF. The CDR3 DNA reads TGTGCCAGCAGCCAAAGTTTGGGACAGACTAATGAAAAACTGTTTTTT.

This rearrangement joins TRBV7-3 to TRBJ2-3; the D gene is possibly TRBD2 (6 bases). The CDR3 extends over 14 amino acids. Trimming took off 2 bases at V and 0 bases at J, with 6 bases between the two ends. Looked up from germline, CDR1 is SGHTA and CDR2 is FQGTGA. The CDR3 region has the DNA TGTGCCAGCAGCTTAGGACTAAGCACAGATACGCAGTATTTT. Its translation is CASSLGLSTDTQYF. Complete variable domain (other parts from reference TRBV7-3 and TRBJ2-3): GAGVSQTPSNKVTEKGKYVELRCDPISGHTALYWYRQSLGQGPEFLIYFQGTGAADDSGLPNDRFFAVRPEGSVSTLKIQRTERGDSAVYLCASSLGLSTDTQYFGPGTRLTVL.

The genes are TRBV5-6 and TRBJ1-5, with D possibly TRBD1 on 5 matching bases. The germline gives CDR1 SGHDT, CDR2 YYEEEE. The CDR3 totals 13 residues. V was cut by 2 bases and J by 5 bases, with 8 bases left in between. The DNA for the CDR3 is TGTGCCAGCAGCTTAGCAGGGTATCAGCCCCAGCATTTT. It translates to CASSLAGYQPQHF.

The chain couples TRBV2 to TRBJ1-2, with a possible D match to TRBD1 (6 bases). Trimming took off 3 bases at V and 4 bases at J, with 15 bases between the two ends. There are 15 residues in the CDR3. Germline CDR1 is SNHLY and CDR2 is FYNNEI. The CDR3 is CASSEAVTGSYGYTF. CDR3 DNA sequence: TGTGCCAGCAGTGAGGCCGTAACAGGGAGCTATGGCTACACCTTC.

The rearrangement uses TRBV18 and TRBJ2-6; D is possibly TRBD1 (6 bases). The CDR3 spans 19 residues. V lost 5 bases to trimming and J lost 0 bases, with 20 bases between them. The germline V gene encodes CDR1 KGHSH and CDR2 LQKENI. The CDR3 nucleotides are TGTGCCAGCTCAAACAGGGCCACGGAGGTTGGCTCTGGGGCCAACGTCCTGACTTTC. Protein: CASSNRATEVGSGANVLTF.

The chain employs TRBV7-8 and TRBJ2-7; D is unresolved. The CDR3 totals 14 residues. Germline CDR1 is SGHVS and CDR2 is FQNEAQ. The ends were cut back, 2 bases at V and 0 bases at J, with 8 bases in the middle. The CDR3 is CASSLIGISYEQYF. The CDR3 DNA follows: TGTGCCAGCAGCTTAATCGGAATCTCCTACGAGCAGTACTTC.

The J gene is TRBJ1-1, the V gene TRBV20-1; D is unclear. Deletions cut 3 bases from V and 3 bases from J, with 5 bases between. The CDR3 runs to 11 residues. Germline V gives CDR1 DFQATT, CDR2 SNEGSKA (reference sequence). The CDR3 DNA follows: TGCAGTGCTAGTTTTGACACTGAAGCTTTCTTT. Translation: CSASFDTEAFF.

J is TRBJ1-4 and V is TRBV30; tentatively, D is TRBD1 (5 bases). The V gene's germline CDR1 is GTSNPN and CDR2 SVGIG (reference sequence). The CDR3 is 17 residues long. V lost 7 bases to trimming and J lost 7 bases, with 28 bases between them. The CDR3 loop is CASPRWGVARLGEKLFF. The CDR3 nucleotides are TGTGCCTCCCCTAGGTGGGGGGTGGCTCGTCTGGGTGAAAAACTGTTTTTT. The full variable domain, with the rest looked up from reference TRBV30 and TRBJ1-4, is SQTIHQWPATLVQPVGSPLSLECTVEGTSNPNLYWYRQAAGRGLQLLFYSVGIGQISSEVPQNLSASRPQDRQFILSSKKLLLSDSGFYLCASPRWGVARLGEKLFFGSGTQLSVL.

This rearrangement joins TRBV7-3 to TRBJ2-3, with a weak D call TRBD2 (5 bases). This CDR3 is built from 15 residues. Germline CDR1 is SGHTA and CDR2 is FQGTGA. Trimming cost V 1 base and J 6 bases, with 14 bases left between them. The CDR3, as DNA: TGTGCCAGCAGCTTAATTGGCGGGCGGCTGGATACGCAGTATTTT. Translating it yields CASSLIGGRLDTQYF.

The chain carries TRBV29-1 and TRBJ1-6; the D gene is possibly TRBD1 (6 bases). The germline CDR1 and CDR2 sequences are SQVTM and ANQGSEA. V was pared by 5 bases and J by 7 bases, with 9 bases between. The CDR3 length is 12 residues. The DNA of the CDR3 is TGCAGCGTTAGACAGGCGAATTCACCCCTCCACTTT. It yields the protein CSVRQANSPLHF.

The V call is TRBV19, the J call TRBJ1-3; D is unclear. The germline gives CDR1 LNHDA, CDR2 SQIVND (reference sequence). The CDR3 is made up of 17 amino acids. Trimming removed 1 base from V and 0 bases from J, with 13 bases in between. Here the CDR3 DNA reads TGTGCCAGTAGTATAGTTCCAACGACACTCTCTGGAAACACCATATATTTT. It specifies CASSIVPTTLSGNTIYF.

This clone was recorded a few times. The rearrangement links TRBV18 to TRBJ1-2; 8 positions match TRBD1. Germline V CDR1 and CDR2: KGHSH, LQKENI. This CDR3 has 14 amino acids. The trim removed 3 bases at V and 8 bases at J, leaving 8 bases unmatched. The CDR3 protein is CASSPGDRTRGYTF. DNA of the CDR3: TGTGCCAGCTCACCGGGGGACAGGACGAGAGGCTACACCTTC.

V usage is TRBV14 and J usage is TRBJ2-1; 15 bases match TRBD2. The ends lost 8 bases at V and 4 bases at J; junction bases unmatched: 12. The CDR3 sequence is 18 residues long. Germline V gives CDR1 SGHDN, CDR2 FVKESK. This CDR3 reads CASSGLAGGRILYNEQFF. DNA of the CDR3: TGTGCCAGCTCCGGACTAGCGGGAGGGAGGATACTATACAATGAGCAGTTCTTC.

This clone was seen only a few times. In nucleotides, the CDR3 is TGTGCCAGCAGTTACTTCCTGGACAATGAGCAGTTCTTC. As protein: CASSYFLDNEQFF. J is TRBJ2-1 and V is TRBV6-6; D is unresolved. Trimming pared 1 base from V and 5 bases from J, leaving 6 bases between. CDR1 and CDR2 from the germline V gene are MNHNY and SVGAGI (reference sequence). There are 13 residues in the CDR3.

The V and J genes are TRBV19 and TRBJ2-1; TRBD1 is a possible D gene (6 bases). V lost 2 bases and J lost 0, with 8 bases in between. This CDR3 spans 15 amino acids. CDR1 and CDR2 from the germline V gene are LNHDA and SQIVND (reference sequence). CDR3 sequence reads: CASSILQGSYNEQFF. DNA for the CDR3: TGTGCCAGTAGTATATTACAGGGCTCCTACAATGAGCAGTTCTTC. Combining the CDR3 with reference TRBV19 and TRBJ2-1 gives the whole variable domain DGGITQSPKYLFRKEGQNVTLSCEQNLNHDAMYWYRQDPGQGLRLIYYSQIVNDFQKGDIAEGYSVSREKKESFPLTVTSAQKNPTAFYLCASSILQGSYNEQFFGPGTRLTVL.